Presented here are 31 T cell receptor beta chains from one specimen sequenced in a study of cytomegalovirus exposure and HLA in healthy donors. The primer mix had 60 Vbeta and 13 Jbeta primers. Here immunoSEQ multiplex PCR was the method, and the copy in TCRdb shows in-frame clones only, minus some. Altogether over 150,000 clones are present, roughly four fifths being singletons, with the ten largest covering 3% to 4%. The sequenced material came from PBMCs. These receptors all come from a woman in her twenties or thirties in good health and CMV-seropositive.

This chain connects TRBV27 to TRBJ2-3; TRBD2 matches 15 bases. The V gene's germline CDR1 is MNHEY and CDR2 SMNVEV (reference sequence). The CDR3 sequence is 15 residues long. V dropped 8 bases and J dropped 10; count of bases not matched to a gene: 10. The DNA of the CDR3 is TGTGCCAGCGAGGGACTAGCGGGAGGAGAGGGTGCGCAGTATTTT. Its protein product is CASEGLAGGEGAQYF.

CDR3 in DNA: TGTGCCAGCAGTCCCAGGACAGCAGTAGCCGAAAAACTGTTTTTT. Translation gives CASSPRTAVAEKLFF. The chain links TRBV5-5 to TRBJ1-4; D may be TRBD1 (6 bases). Germline lookup yields CDR1 SGHKS and CDR2 YYEKEE (reference sequence). The CDR3 totals 15 residues. V lost 5 bases and J 8 bases, leaving 19 bases between the germline ends.

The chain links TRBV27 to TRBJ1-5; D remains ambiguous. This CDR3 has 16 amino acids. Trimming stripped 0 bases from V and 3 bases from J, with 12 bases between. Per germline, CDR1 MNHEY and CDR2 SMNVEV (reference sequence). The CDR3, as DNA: TGTGCCAGCAGTTTATCAGGAGGGTGGAACAATCAGCCCCAGCATTTT. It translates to CASSLSGGWNNQPQHF.

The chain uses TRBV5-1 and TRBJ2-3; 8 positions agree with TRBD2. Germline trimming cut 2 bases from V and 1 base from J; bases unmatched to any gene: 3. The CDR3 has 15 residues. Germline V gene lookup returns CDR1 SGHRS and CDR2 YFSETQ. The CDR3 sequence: CASSFWREGTDTQYF. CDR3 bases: TGCGCCAGCAGCTTTTGGCGGGAGGGCACAGATACGCAGTATTTT.

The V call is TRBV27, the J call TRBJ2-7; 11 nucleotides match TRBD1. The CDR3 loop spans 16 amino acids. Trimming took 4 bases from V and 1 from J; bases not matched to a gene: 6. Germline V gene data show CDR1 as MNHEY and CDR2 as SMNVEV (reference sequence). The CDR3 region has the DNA TGTGCCAGCAGTTATAAGGGACAGGGGGGTTCCTACGAGCAGTACTTC. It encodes CASSYKGQGGSYEQYF.

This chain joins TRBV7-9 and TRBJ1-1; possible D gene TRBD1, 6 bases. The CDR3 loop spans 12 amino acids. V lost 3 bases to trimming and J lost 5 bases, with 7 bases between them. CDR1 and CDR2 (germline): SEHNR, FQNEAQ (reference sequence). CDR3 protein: CASSFTGTEAFF. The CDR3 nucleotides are TGTGCCAGCAGCTTCACAGGGACTGAAGCTTTCTTT.

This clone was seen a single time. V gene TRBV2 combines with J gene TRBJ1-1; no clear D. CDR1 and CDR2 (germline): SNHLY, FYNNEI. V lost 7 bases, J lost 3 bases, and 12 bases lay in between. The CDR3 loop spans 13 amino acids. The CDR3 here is CASTYRRDTEAFF. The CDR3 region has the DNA TGTGCCAGCACCTACCGGCGGGACACTGAAGCTTTCTTT.

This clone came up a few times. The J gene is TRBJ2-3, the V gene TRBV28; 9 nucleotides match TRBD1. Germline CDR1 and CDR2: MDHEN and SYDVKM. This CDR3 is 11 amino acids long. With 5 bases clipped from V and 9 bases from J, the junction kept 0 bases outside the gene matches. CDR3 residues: CASSTGGTQYF. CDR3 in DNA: TGTGCCAGCAGTACAGGGGGCACGCAGTATTTT.

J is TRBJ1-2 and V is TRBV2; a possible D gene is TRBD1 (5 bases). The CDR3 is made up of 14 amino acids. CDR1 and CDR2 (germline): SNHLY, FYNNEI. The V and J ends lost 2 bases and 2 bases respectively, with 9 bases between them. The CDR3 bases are TGTGCCAGCAGTGAACGGGACTTCAACTATGGCTACACCTTC. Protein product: CASSERDFNYGYTF.

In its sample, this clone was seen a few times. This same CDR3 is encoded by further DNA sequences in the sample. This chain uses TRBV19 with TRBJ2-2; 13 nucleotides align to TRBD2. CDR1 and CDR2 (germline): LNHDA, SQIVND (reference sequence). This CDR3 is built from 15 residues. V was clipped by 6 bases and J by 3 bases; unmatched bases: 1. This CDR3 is CASSGLAGDTGELFF. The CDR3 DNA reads TGTGCCAGTAGCGGACTAGCGGGAGACACCGGGGAGCTGTTTTTT.

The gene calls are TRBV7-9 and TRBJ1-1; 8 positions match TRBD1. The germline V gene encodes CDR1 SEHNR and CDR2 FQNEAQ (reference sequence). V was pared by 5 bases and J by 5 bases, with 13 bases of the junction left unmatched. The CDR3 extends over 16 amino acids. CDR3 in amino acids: CASSPPLQGGLTEAFF. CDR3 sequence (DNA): TGTGCCAGCAGCCCGCCTTTACAGGGGGGTCTGACTGAAGCTTTCTTT. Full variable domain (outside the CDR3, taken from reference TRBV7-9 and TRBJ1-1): DTGVSQNPRHKITKRGQNVTFRCDPISEHNRLYWYRQTLGQGPEFLTYFQNEAQLEKSRLLSDRFSAERPKGSFSTLEIQRTEQGDSAMYLCASSPPLQGGLTEAFFGQGTRLTVV.

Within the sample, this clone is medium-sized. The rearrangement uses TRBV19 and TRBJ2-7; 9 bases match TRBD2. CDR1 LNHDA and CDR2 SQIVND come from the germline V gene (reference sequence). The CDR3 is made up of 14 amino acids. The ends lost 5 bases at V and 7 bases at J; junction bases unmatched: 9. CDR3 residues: CASSLAGGHEEQYF. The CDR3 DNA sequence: TGTGCCAGTAGTCTTGCGGGAGGGCATGAAGAGCAGTACTTC.

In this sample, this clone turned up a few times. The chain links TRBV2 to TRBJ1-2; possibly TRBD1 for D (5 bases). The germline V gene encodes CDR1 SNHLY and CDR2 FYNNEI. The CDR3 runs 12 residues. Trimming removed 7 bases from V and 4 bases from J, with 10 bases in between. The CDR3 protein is CASNRQIYGYTF. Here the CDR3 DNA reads TGTGCCAGCAACAGACAGATCTATGGCTACACCTTC. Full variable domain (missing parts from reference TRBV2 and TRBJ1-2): EPEVTQTPSHQVTQMGQEVILRCVPISNHLYFYWYRQILGQKVEFLVSFYNNEISEKSEIFDDQFSVERPDGSNFTLKIRSTKLEDSAMYFCASNRQIYGYTFGSGTRLTVV.

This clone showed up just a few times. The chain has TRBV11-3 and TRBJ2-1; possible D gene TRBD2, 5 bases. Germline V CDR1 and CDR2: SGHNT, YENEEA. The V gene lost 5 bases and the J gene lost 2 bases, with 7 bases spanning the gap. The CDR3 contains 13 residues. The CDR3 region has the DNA TGTGCCAGCAGCACCGGGGCCTACAATGAGCAGTTCTTC. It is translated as CASSTGAYNEQFF. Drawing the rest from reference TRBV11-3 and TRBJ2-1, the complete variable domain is EAGVVQSPRYKIIEKKQPVAFWCNPISGHNTLYWYLQNLGQGPELLIRYENEEAVDDSQLPKDRFSAERLKGVDSTLKIQPAELGDSAVYLCASSTGAYNEQFFGPGTRLTVL.

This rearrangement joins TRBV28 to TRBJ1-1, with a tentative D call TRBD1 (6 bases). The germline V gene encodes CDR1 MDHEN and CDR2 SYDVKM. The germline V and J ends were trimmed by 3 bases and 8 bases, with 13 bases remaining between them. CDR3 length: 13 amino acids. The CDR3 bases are TGTGCCAGCAGTTTCCGATTCCAGGGGGAAGCTTTCTTT. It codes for CASSFRFQGEAFF.

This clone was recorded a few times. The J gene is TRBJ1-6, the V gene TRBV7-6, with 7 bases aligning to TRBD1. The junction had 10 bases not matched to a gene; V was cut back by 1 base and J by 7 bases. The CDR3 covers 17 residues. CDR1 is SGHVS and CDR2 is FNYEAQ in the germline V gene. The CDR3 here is CASSLGRQDRSNSPLHF. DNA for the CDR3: TGTGCCAGCAGCTTAGGAAGGCAGGACAGGTCCAATTCACCCCTCCACTTT.

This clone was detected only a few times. This CDR3 reads CASAGSPRAGASNTGELFF. For the CDR3, the DNA is TGTGCTAGCGCTGGGTCCCCCCGTGCGGGAGCCTCGAACACCGGGGAGCTGTTTTTT. The chain employs TRBV12-5 and TRBJ2-2; TRBD2 matches 7 bases. The length of the CDR3 is 19 residues. Germline V gene sequence: CDR1 LGHNT, CDR2 FRNRAP. Trimming at V came to 9 bases and at J to 0 bases, leaving 19 bases not matched to a gene.

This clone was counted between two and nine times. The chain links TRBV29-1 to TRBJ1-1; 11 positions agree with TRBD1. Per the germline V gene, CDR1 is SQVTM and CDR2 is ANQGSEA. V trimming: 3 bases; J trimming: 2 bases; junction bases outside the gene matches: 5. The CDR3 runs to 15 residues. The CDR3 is CSVDGTGGFNTEAFF. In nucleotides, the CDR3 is TGCAGCGTTGACGGGACAGGGGGTTTTAACACTGAAGCTTTCTTT.

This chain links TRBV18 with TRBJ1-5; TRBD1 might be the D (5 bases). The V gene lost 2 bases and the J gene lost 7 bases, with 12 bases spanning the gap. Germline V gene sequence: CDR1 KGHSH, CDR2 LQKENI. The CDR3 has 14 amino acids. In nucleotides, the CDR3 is TGTGCCAGCTCACCATCAGGGTTTAGACAGCCCCAGCATTTT. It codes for CASSPSGFRQPQHF.

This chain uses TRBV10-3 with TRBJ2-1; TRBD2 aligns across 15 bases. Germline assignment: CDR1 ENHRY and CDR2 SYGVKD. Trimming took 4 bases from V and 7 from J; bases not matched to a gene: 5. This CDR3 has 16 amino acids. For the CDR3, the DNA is TGTGCCATCAGTGTCGGACTAGCGGGAGGGCATAATGAGCAGTTCTTC. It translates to CAISVGLAGGHNEQFF.

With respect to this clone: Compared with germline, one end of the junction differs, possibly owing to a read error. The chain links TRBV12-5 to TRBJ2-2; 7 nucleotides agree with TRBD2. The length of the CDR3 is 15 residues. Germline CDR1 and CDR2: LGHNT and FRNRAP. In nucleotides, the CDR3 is TGTGCTAGTGGCTTGGGAGGGACTAACACCGGGGAGCTGTTTTTT. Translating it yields CASGLGGTNTGELFF.

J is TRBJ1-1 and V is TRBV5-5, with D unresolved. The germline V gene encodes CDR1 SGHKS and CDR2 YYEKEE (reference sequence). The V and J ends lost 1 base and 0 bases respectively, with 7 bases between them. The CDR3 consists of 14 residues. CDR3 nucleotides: TGTGCCAGCAGCTTGTCCCGGGTGAACACTGAAGCTTTCTTT. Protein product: CASSLSRVNTEAFF. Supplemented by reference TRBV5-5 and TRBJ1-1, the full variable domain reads DAGVTQSPTHLIKTRGQQVTLRCSPISGHKSVSWYQQVLGQGPQFIFQYYEKEERGRGNFPDRFSARQFPNYSSELNVNALLLGDSALYLCASSLSRVNTEAFFGQGTRLTVV.

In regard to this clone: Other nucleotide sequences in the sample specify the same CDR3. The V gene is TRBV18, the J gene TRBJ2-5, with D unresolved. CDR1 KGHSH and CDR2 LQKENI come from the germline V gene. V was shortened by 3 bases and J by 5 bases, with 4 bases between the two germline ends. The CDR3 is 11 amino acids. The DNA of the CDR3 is TGTGCCAGCTCACCGGGCGAGACCCAGTACTTC. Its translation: CASSPGETQYF.

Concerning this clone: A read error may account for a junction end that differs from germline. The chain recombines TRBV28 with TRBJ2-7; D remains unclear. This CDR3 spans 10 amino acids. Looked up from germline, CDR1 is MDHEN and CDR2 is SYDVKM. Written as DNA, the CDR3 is TGTGCCAGCCGTCAGGTCCGGTTTTTTTTC. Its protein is CASRQVRFFF.

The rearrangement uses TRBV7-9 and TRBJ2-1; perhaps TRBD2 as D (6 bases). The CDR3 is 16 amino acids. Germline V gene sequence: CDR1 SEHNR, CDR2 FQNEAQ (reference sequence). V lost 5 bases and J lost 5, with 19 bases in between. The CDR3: CASSPRRERTDNEQFF. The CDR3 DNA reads TGTGCCAGCAGCCCGCGGAGGGAGCGGACGGACAATGAGCAGTTCTTC.

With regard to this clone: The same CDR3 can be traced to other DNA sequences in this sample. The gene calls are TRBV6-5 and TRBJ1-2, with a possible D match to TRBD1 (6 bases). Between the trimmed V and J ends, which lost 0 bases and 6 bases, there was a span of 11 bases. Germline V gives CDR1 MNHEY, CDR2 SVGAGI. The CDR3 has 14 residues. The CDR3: CASSYSGGGNGYTF. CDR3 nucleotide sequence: TGTGCCAGCAGTTACTCGGGGGGGGGCAATGGCTACACCTTC.

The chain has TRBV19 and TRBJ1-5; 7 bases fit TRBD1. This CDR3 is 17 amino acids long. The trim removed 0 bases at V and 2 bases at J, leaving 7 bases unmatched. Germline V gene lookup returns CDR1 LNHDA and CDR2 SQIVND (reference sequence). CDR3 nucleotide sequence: TGTGCCAGTAGTATAGACTTAGCAGGGACAGGCAATCAGCCCCAGCATTTT. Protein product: CASSIDLAGTGNQPQHF. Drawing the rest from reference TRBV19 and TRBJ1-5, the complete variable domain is DGGITQSPKYLFRKEGQNVTLSCEQNLNHDAMYWYRQDPGQGLRLIYYSQIVNDFQKGDIAEGYSVSREKKESFPLTVTSAQKNPTAFYLCASSIDLAGTGNQPQHFGDGTRLSIL.

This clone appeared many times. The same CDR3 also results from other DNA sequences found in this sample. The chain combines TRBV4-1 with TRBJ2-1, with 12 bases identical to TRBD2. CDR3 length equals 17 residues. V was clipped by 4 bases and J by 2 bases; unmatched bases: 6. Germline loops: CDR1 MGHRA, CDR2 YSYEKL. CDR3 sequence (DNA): TGCGCCAGCAGCCGCGGCGGACTAGCGGGGACCTACAATGAGCAGTTCTTC. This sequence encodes CASSRGGLAGTYNEQFF.

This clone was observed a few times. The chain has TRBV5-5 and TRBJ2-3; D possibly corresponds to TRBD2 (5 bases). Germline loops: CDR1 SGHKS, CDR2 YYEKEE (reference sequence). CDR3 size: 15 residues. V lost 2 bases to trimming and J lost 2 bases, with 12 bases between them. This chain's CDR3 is CASSLEGGSTDTQYF. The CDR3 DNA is TGTGCCAGCAGCTTAGAGGGCGGTTCCACAGATACGCAGTATTTT.

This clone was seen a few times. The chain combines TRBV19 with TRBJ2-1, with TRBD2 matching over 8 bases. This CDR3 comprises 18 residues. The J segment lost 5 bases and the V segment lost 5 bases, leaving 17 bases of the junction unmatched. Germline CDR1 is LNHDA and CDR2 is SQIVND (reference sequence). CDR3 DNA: TGTGCCAGTAGTGAGATTCCGACTAGCGCGCAAGGAAACAATGAGCAGTTCTTC. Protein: CASSEIPTSAQGNNEQFF.

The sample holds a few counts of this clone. In DNA, the CDR3 is TGTGCCAGCCATCGAGGACAGGGCGTTAAAGGTGAGCAGTTCTTC. Protein sequence: CASHRGQGVKGEQFF. The rearrangement uses TRBV2 and TRBJ2-1; 8 nucleotides agree with TRBD1. Looked up from germline, CDR1 is SNHLY and CDR2 is FYNNEI. J gave up 9 bases and V 8 bases, and 15 bases lay outside the gene matches. This CDR3 region has 15 residues.